These 15 T cell receptor beta chains were sequenced from one sample in a study of blood T cell repertoires in COVID-19. The method was immunoSEQ multiplex PCR; TCRdb's version includes in-frame clones alone and lacks a portion of them. The sample contains around 230,000 clones, 70% to 90% of which appear only once. Sequencing was done on a sample of peripheral blood. The receptors come from a woman aged 70 to 79 with active or convalescent COVID-19.

The chain uses TRBV3-1 (or the pseudogene TRBV3-2) and TRBJ2-1; tentatively, D is TRBD2 (5 bases). CDR3 length: 14 residues. V lost 0 bases to trimming and J lost 4 bases, with 7 bases between them. Germline V lookup: CDR1 LGHDT, CDR2 YNNKEL (reference sequence). CDR3 coding DNA: TGTGCCAGCAGCCAAGATACGGGGTACAATGAGCAGTTCTTC. Translating gives CASSQDTGYNEQFF.

The count of this clone is one. The chain recombines TRBV7-9 with TRBJ2-7; tentative D call: TRBD1 (5 bases). The CDR3 extends over 15 amino acids. Germline V gene lookup returns CDR1 SEHNR and CDR2 FQNEAQ (reference sequence). Trimming took 2 bases from V and 4 from J, leaving 15 bases between them. CDR3 sequence reads: CASSLNTGVGYEQYF. The CDR3 DNA reads TGTGCCAGCAGCTTAAACACAGGAGTAGGATACGAGCAGTACTTC.

V and J are TRBV4-1 and TRBJ2-2; the D gene is possibly TRBD1 (5 bases). Germline CDR1 is MGHRA and CDR2 is YSYEKL. The V and J ends lost 7 bases and 1 base respectively, with 16 bases between them. The CDR3 is 16 amino acids. CDR3 nucleotides: TGCGCCAGCACTTGGTCCCAGGGTTGGAACACCGGGGAGCTGTTTTTT. Translation: CASTWSQGWNTGELFF.

The chain has TRBV28 and TRBJ2-1; no reliable D call. Germline CDR1 and CDR2: MDHEN and SYDVKM. There are 14 residues in the CDR3. Trimming took 3 bases from V and 1 from J, leaving 7 bases between them. The CDR3 bases are TGTGCCAGCAGTTTCCTAGTATCCTACAATGAGCAGTTCTTC. Amino acid sequence: CASSFLVSYNEQFF.

This chain joins TRBV5-5 and TRBJ2-5, with 7 bases identical to TRBD1. The germline CDR1 and CDR2 sequences are SGHKS and YYEKEE (reference sequence). V shed 4 bases and J 3 bases; nucleotides not matched to a gene: 3. This CDR3 has 13 amino acids. The CDR3 reads CASSAGTEETQYF. As DNA, the CDR3 is TGTGCCAGCAGCGCAGGGACAGAAGAGACCCAGTACTTC.

This clone has just a few counts. J is TRBJ2-6 and V is TRBV6-1, with D possibly matching TRBD1 (5 bases). V was pared by 3 bases and J by 0 bases, with 9 bases between. CDR3 length: 16 amino acids. Germline loops: CDR1 MNHNS, CDR2 SASEGT. The CDR3 loop reads CASSEQGSSGANVLTF. The CDR3, as DNA: TGTGCCAGCAGTGAGCAGGGAAGCTCTGGGGCCAACGTCCTGACTTTC.

The chain couples TRBV7-2 to TRBJ2-1, with D perhaps TRBD2 (6 bases). The CDR3 is 16 residues long. The V end was cut by 1 base, the J end by 3 bases, with 13 bases between. From germline, CDR1 is SGHTA and CDR2 FQGNSA. CDR3 sequence reads: CASSLVGGVIYNEQFF. The CDR3 DNA is TGTGCCAGCAGCTTAGTGGGGGGAGTGATCTACAATGAGCAGTTCTTC.

This clone was found a few times. This chain joins TRBV19 and TRBJ1-5; a weak D match, TRBD1 (6 bases). This CDR3 has 17 amino acids. Trimming shortened V by 6 bases and J by 0 bases, and 18 bases separated the two germline ends. In germline, CDR1 is LNHDA, CDR2 SQIVND (reference sequence). The CDR3 DNA sequence: TGTGCCAGTAGACGGGGGGCAGCATCTTTTAGCAATCAGCCCCAGCATTTT. Amino acid sequence: CASRRGAASFSNQPQHF.

The rearrangement joins TRBV6-2 or TRBV6-3 to TRBJ1-1; tentative D call: TRBD1 (5 bases). Germline CDR1 and CDR2: MNHEY and SVGEGT. Trimming removed 2 bases at V and 1 base at J, with 17 bases between. This CDR3 contains 17 residues. CDR3 loop: CASSYGAGPGGNTEAFF. In DNA, the CDR3 is TGTGCCAGCAGTTACGGGGCAGGGCCAGGTGGGAACACTGAAGCTTTCTTT.

V and J are TRBV4-1 and TRBJ1-5, with TRBD1 matching 7 bases. Germline trimming cut 5 bases from V and 7 bases from J; bases unmatched to any gene: 11. Germline-derived CDR1 and CDR2 are MGHRA and YSYEKL. This CDR3 comprises 15 residues. CDR3 amino acids: CASSFRTGGQQPQHF. The DNA for the CDR3 is TGCGCCAGCAGCTTTCGGACAGGCGGTCAACAGCCCCAGCATTTT.

V gene TRBV24-1 combines with J gene TRBJ1-6; no reliable D call. The germline V gene encodes CDR1 KGHDR and CDR2 SFDVKD. The CDR3 consists of 14 residues. Trimming stripped 1 base from V and 5 bases from J, with 5 bases between. The CDR3 here is CATSDFRDNSPLHF. CDR3 DNA sequence: TGTGCCACCAGTGATTTTCGGGATAATTCACCCCTCCACTTT.

This chain uses TRBV2 with TRBJ1-5, with 7 bases lining up with TRBD1. Germline values: CDR1 SNHLY, CDR2 FYNNEI. The trim removed 6 bases at V and 0 bases at J, leaving 2 bases unmatched. The length of the CDR3 is 14 residues. CDR3 amino acids: CASSGTDSNQPQHF. The CDR3 DNA is TGTGCCAGCAGCGGGACAGATAGCAATCAGCCCCAGCATTTT. The full variable domain, rest sourced from reference TRBV2 and TRBJ1-5, is EPEVTQTPSHQVTQMGQEVILRCVPISNHLYFYWYRQILGQKVEFLVSFYNNEISEKSEIFDDQFSVERPDGSNFTLKIRSTKLEDSAMYFCASSGTDSNQPQHFGDGTRLSIL.

This clone showed up just once. The chain couples TRBV25-1 to TRBJ1-2; weak D call: TRBD1 (5 bases). V lost 2 bases to trimming and J lost 8 bases, with 18 bases between them. CDR3 size: 15 residues. The V gene's germline CDR1 is MGHDK and CDR2 SYGVNS. CDR3 DNA: TGTGCCAGCAGTGAAGCTTCGGCGGTGGGGGGAGGCTACACCTTC. Encoded protein: CASSEASAVGGGYTF.

The genes are TRBV6-5 and TRBJ2-2; 8 nucleotides agree with TRBD2. This CDR3 has 13 residues. Germline V gives CDR1 MNHEY, CDR2 SVGAGI. V dropped 6 bases and J dropped 7; count of bases not matched to a gene: 4. The CDR3 nucleotides read TGTGCCAGCAGGGAGCGGGGGTTCGGGGAGCTGTTTTTT. It yields the protein CASRERGFGELFF.

This chain connects TRBV10-3 to TRBJ2-7; TRBD2 aligns across 9 bases. CDR1 is ENHRY and CDR2 is SYGVKD in the germline V gene. Unmatched junction bases numbered 14, after V lost 7 bases and J lost 4 bases. The CDR3 covers 16 residues. CDR3 residues: CAITAAGGALGYEQYF. The CDR3 DNA sequence: TGTGCCATCACTGCGGCGGGGGGGGCGCTAGGGTACGAGCAGTACTTC.